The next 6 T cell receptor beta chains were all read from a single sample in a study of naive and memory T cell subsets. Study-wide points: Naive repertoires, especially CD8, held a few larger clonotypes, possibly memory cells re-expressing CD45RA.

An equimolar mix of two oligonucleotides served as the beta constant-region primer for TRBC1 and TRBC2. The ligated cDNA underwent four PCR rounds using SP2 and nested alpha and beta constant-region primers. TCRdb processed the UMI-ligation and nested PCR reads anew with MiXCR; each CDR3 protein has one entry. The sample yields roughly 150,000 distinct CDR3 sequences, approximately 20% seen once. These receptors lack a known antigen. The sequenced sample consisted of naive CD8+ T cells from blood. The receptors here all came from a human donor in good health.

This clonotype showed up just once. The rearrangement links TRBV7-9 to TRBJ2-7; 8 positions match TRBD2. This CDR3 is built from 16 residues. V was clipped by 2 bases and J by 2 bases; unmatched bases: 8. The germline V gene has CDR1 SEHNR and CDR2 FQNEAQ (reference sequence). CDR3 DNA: TGTGCCAGCAGCTTAATGGTAATTAGCGGGGCCTACGAGCAGTACTTC. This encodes CASSLMVISGAYEQYF.

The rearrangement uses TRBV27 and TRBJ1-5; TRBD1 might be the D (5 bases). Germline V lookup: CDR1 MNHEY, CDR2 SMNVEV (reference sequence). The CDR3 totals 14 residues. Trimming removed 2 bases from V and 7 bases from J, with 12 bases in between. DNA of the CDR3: TGTGCCAGCAGTTTAGGGGCTGCGGGGCAGCCCCAGCATTTT. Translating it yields CASSLGAAGQPQHF.

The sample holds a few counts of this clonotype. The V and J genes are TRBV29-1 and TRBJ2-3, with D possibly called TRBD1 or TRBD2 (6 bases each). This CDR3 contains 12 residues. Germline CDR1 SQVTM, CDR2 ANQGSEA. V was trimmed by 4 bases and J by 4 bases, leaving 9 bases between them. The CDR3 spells CSVVGGSDTQYF. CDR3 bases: TGCAGCGTTGTAGGGGGGTCAGATACGCAGTATTTT.

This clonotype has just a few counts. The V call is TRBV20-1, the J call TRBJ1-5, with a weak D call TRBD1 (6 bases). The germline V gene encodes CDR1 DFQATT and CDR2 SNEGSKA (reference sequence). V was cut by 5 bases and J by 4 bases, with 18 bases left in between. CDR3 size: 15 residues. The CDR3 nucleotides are TGCAGTGCTTCTCATGGGGGGCAGGGGAATCAGCCCCAGCATTTT. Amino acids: CSASHGGQGNQPQHF.

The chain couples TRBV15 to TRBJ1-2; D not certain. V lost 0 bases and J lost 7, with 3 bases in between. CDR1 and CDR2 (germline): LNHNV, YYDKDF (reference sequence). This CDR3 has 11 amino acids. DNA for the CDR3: TGTGCCACCAGCAGAGATGGTGGCTACACCTTC. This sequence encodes CATSRDGGYTF.

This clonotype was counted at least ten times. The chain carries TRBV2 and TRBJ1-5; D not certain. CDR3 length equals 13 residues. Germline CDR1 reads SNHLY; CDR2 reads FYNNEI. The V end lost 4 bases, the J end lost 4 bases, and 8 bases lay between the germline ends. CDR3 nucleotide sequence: TGTGCCAGCAGTGTGGGGAGAAATCAGCCCCAGCATTTT. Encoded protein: CASSVGRNQPQHF.